This T cell receptor (beta chain) was recovered during a study of blood T cells in healthy people across ages. Study-wide results and limits: No one knew whether donors had CMV, which possibly confounded expanded clonotype changes. Long-lived donors had more naive CD4+ cells and higher diversity than aged donors.

A second 7 to 11 cycle PCR used barcoded and J-beta primers. TCRdb processed the 5' RACE reads anew with MiXCR; each CDR3 protein has one entry. The repertoire holds approximately 1,700,000 distinct CDR3 sequences, with about two fifths as singletons. In this sample, this clonotype turned up a few times. As yet, its antigen is unknown. Germline assignment: CDR1 MRHNA and CDR2 SNTAGT. The CDR3 runs 15 residues. The germline V and J ends were trimmed by 4 bases and 3 bases, with 15 bases remaining between them. Sequencing was done on a sample of blood. This chain joins TRBV6-4 and TRBJ1-2; D uncertain. The TCR sequence derives from a human donor in good health. The DNA for the CDR3 is TGTGCCAGCAGTGTCTCCAGCTCTGTATACTATGGCTACACCTTC. It specifies CASSVSSSVYYGYTF.